The present TCR beta chain was sequenced within a study of T cell changes during pregnancy in multiple sclerosis. Measured with immunoSEQ multiplex PCR; TCRdb has only the in-frame clones, and not every one. The sample holds approximately 88,000 clones; around 94% are singletons and the top ten take about 0.84%. This clone has more than one count but fewer than ten. Between the trimmed V and J ends, which lost 5 bases and 8 bases, there was a span of 18 bases. The germline V gene encodes CDR1 MNHEY and CDR2 SMNVEV (reference sequence). The CDR3 has 14 amino acids. This chain joins TRBV27 and TRBJ1-2; D uncertain. The receptor was isolated from a female donor with multiple sclerosis, enrolled in a pregnancy study. Specimen: peripheral blood, collected in the third trimester of pregnancy. For the CDR3, the DNA is TGTGCCAGCAGTCGAGTAGACGGGGTCTCCGGCTACACCTTC. As protein: CASSRVDGVSGYTF.